Detailed here is one TCR beta chain. What it binds is unknown. This entry belongs to a study of T-cell memory formation after mild COVID-19. The CDR3 is 18 residues long. In germline, CDR1 is MGHRA, CDR2 YSYEKL. Trimming cost V 1 base and J 3 bases; bases outside gene matches: 12. After 5'RACE with constant-segment primers, TCR alpha and TCR beta cDNA libraries carrying sample barcodes and UMIs were obtained. A single record per CDR3 protein comes from TCRdb applying MiXCR to the 5' RACE reads. In the table there are nearly 200,000 distinct CDR3 sequences, about 17% of which are singletons. Study-level results: Clones contracting day 15 to 85 were balanced CD4/CD8; later expanders leaned CD4+. Prior to infection, memory already included some responding clones, suggesting cross-reactive memory joined.

The sequenced sample was PBMCs or a T cell subset sorted from them (not recorded which). This clonotype was obtained from an adult woman who had mild COVID-19 (a few samples of this study predate the infection). Cell type and time point are not known. This rearrangement joins TRBV4-1 to TRBJ2-5; 9 bases match TRBD2. The CDR3 DNA sequence: TGCGCCAGCAGCCAAGGTGGGACCAGTGCTAGCGGGAAAGAGACCCAGTACTTC. This gives the protein CASSQGGTSASGKETQYF.